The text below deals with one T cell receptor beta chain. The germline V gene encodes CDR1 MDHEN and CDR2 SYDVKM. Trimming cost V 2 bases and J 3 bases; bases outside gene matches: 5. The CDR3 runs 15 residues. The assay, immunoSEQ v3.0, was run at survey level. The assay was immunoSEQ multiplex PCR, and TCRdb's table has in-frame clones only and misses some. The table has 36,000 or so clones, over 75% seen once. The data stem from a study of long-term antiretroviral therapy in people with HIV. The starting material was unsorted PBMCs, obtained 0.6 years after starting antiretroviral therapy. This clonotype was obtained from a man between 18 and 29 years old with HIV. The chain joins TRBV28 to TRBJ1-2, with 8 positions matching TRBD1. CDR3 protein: CASSLARGPYYGYTF. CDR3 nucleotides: TGTGCCAGCAGTTTAGCCAGGGGGCCTTACTATGGCTACACCTTC.